The 2 T cell receptor beta chains listed next were all sequenced from one sample in a study of regulatory T cells in long-lasting Graves disease. The time point was: newly diagnosed GD, antithyroid drugs for less than 3 months. Extracted PBMC RNA gave rise to the TCR library. Building of the TCR beta libraries involved iRepertoire HTBI primers and Arm-PCR of CDR3 regions. TCRdb re-derived calls from the multiplex PCR reads in MiXCR, one entry per CDR3 protein. In the table there are hundreds of thousands of distinct CDR3 sequences, about 13% of which are singletons. Another study also made use of these data, one on T cells in Graves' hyperthyroidism and ophthalmopathy.

The source material was peripheral blood mononuclear cells (PBMCs), sampled at new diagnosis, from a patient treated with antithyroid drugs. These receptors were taken from a man aged 30 to 39 with Graves disease.

This clonotype was detected many times. The chain recombines TRBV6-1 with TRBJ2-7; 9 bases are a match to TRBD2. CDR1 MNHNS and CDR2 SASEGT come from the germline V gene. CDR3 length: 15 amino acids. After removal of 4 bases from V and 1 base from J, the junction contained 5 bases not matched to a gene. CDR3 sequence reads: CASSVDAGGSYEQYF. The CDR3 region has the DNA TGTGCCAGCAGTGTTGACGCGGGGGGGTCCTACGAGCAGTACTTC.

Many counts were recorded for this clonotype. The chain links TRBV30 to TRBJ1-3, with D perhaps matching TRBD1 (5 bases). Trimming pared 1 base from V and 0 bases from J, leaving 7 bases between. Looked up from germline, CDR1 is GTSNPN and CDR2 is SVGIG (reference sequence). The CDR3 contains 14 residues. This CDR3 is CAWSEGYSGNTIYF. The CDR3 DNA follows: TGTGCCTGGAGTGAGGGGTACTCTGGAAACACCATATATTTT.